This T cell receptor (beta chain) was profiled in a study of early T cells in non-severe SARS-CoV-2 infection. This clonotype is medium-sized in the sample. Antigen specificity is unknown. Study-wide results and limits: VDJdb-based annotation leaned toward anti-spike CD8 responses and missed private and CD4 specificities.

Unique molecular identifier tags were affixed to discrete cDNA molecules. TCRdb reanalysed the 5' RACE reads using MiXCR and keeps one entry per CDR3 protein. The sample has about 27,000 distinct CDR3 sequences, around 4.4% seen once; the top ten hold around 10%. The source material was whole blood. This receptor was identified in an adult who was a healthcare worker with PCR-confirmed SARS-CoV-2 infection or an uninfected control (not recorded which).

The CDR3 loop is CASSAQPSGSTDTQYF. The CDR3 DNA reads as TGTGCCAGCAGCGCACAACCTAGCGGGAGCACAGATACGCAGTATTTT. This chain uses TRBV7-9 with TRBJ2-3; 8 bases match TRBD2. CDR1 is SEHNR and CDR2 is FQNEAQ in the germline V gene (reference sequence). Trimming took 5 bases from V and 0 from J; bases not matched to a gene: 7. The CDR3 is 16 amino acids.